What follows are 5 T cell receptor beta chains derived from one specimen sequenced in a study of radiation and T cells in renal cell carcinoma (dated by TCRdb to the early 2020s). The library was made by the immunoSEQ multiplex PCR assay. TCRdb retrieved this table from immuneACCESS and kept in-frame rearrangements only. Not all clones are present; in checked studies, unresolved V genes account for under half, and no reason is known for the remainder. Present in this sample are approximately 83,000 clones, about 82% of which were seen just once. The ten largest clones capture approximately 8.6% of the sample. The time point label for this specimen denotes: blood 4 weeks post-SBRT, at nephrectomy. The treatment or condition label, read with the paper, signifies: 15 Gy SBRT to primary tumor, nephrectomy 4 weeks later. The sequences come from blood, collected from a patient whose treatment included radiotherapy and nephrectomy. Source of these receptors: a man aged 50 or older with renal cell carcinoma.

The chain has TRBV12-5 and TRBJ1-5; 7 bases line up with TRBD1. CDR1 LGHNT and CDR2 FRNRAP come from the germline V gene. This CDR3 is 17 amino acids long. Trimming at V came to 2 bases and at J to 2 bases, leaving 9 bases not matched to a gene. The CDR3: CASGLPTQGMGNQPQHF. The CDR3 nucleotides read TGTGCTAGTGGTTTGCCGACACAGGGGATGGGCAATCAGCCCCAGCATTTT.

The chain carries TRBV6-1 and TRBJ1-5, with D hard to call. The V gene's germline CDR1 is MNHNS and CDR2 SASEGT. V was clipped by 7 bases and J by 4 bases, with 11 bases between them. This CDR3 is 13 amino acids long. The CDR3 DNA follows: TGTGCCAGCAAGGCCCTTAGGAATCAGCCCCAGCATTTT. Its translation is CASKALRNQPQHF.

V is TRBV4-3 and J is TRBJ1-3; D remains ambiguous. This CDR3 has 16 amino acids. The germline V gene has CDR1 LGHNA and CDR2 YSLEER. V lost 0 bases and J lost 2, with 11 bases in between. In DNA form, the CDR3 reads TGCGCCAGCAGCCAAGACACGGGGAGTCCTGGAAACACCATATATTTT. It specifies CASSQDTGSPGNTIYF.

CDR3 sequence: CASSGRSDTGKLFF. CDR3 bases: TGTGCCAGCAGTGGACGGAGCGACACGGGAAAACTGTTTTTT. The chain uses TRBV7-9 and TRBJ1-4; D gene uncertain. Deletions cut 6 bases from V and 10 bases from J, with 18 bases between. Germline V lookup: CDR1 SEHNR, CDR2 FQNEAQ (reference sequence). The CDR3 length is 14 residues.

The V gene is TRBV2, the J gene TRBJ1-2; 12 positions agree with TRBD1. V trimming: 6 bases; J trimming: 3 bases; junction bases outside the gene matches: 5. CDR3 length: 15 amino acids. Per the germline V gene, CDR1 is SNHLY and CDR2 is FYNNEI. The CDR3 here is CASRGTGGVHYGYTF. CDR3 nucleotides: TGTGCCAGCAGAGGGACAGGGGGCGTTCACTATGGCTACACCTTC.